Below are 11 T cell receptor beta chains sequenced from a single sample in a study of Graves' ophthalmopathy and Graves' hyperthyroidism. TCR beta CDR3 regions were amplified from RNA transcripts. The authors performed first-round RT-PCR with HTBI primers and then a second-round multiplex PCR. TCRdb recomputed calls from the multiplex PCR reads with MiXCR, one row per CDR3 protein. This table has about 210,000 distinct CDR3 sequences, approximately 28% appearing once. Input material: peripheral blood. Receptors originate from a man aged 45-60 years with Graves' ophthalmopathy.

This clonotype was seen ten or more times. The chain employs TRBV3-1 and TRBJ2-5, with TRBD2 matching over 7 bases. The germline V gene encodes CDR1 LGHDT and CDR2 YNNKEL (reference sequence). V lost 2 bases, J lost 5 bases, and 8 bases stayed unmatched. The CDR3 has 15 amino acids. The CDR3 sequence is CASSQLSGGSETQYF. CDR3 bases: TGTGCCAGCAGCCAACTTTCGGGGGGTTCGGAGACCCAGTACTTC.

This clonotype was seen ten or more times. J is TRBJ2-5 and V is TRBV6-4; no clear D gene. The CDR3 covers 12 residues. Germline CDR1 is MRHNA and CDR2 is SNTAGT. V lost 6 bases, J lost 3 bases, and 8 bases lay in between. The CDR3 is CASRSPKETQYF. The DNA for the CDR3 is TGTGCCAGCAGGTCCCCTAAAGAGACCCAGTACTTC.

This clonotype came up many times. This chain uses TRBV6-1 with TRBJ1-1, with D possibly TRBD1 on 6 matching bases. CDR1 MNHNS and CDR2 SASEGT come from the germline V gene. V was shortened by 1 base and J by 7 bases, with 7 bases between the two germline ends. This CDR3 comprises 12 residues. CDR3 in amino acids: CASSEEGVEAFF. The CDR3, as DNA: TGTGCCAGCAGTGAAGAGGGGGTTGAAGCTTTCTTT.

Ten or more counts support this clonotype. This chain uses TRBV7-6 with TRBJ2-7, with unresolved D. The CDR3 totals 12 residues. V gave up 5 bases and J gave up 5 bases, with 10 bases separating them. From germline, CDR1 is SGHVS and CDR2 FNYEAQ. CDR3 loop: CASSATGNEQYF. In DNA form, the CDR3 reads TGTGCCAGCAGCGCGACGGGTAACGAGCAGTACTTC.

The CDR3: CASSYGGFDSPLHF. In DNA, the CDR3 is TGTGCCAGCAGTTACGGAGGGTTTGATTCACCCCTCCACTTT. The genes are TRBV6-2 or TRBV6-3 and TRBJ1-6; D is undetermined. Trimming cost V 2 bases and J 8 bases, with 10 bases left between them. Germline V lookup: CDR1 MNHEY, CDR2 SVGEGT. The CDR3 is 14 amino acids.

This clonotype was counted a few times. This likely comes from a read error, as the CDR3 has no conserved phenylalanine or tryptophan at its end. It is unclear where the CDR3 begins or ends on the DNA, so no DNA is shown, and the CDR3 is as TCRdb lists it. CDR3 sequence reads: CASSLDYG. V gene TRBV11-2 combines with J gene TRBJ2-7. Termini included, the CDR3 measures 8 amino acids. Germline loops: CDR1 SGHAT, CDR2 FQNNGV.

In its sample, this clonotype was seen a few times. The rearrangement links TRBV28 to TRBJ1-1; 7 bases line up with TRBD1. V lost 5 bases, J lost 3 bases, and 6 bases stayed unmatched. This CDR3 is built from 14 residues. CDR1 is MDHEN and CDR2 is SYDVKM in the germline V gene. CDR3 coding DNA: TGTGCCAGCAGTACGACAGGGAGATACACTGAAGCTTTCTTT. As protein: CASSTTGRYTEAFF.

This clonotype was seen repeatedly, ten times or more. The CDR3 sequence is CASSQDPGPLEGYTF. The CDR3 DNA reads TGTGCCAGCAGCCAAGATCCCGGACCGCTGGAGGGCTACACCTTC. The V gene is TRBV4-2, the J gene TRBJ1-2; D remains ambiguous. The CDR3 covers 15 residues. Trimming stripped 0 bases from V and 8 bases from J, with 16 bases between. Germline assignment: CDR1 LGHNA and CDR2 YNFKEQ.

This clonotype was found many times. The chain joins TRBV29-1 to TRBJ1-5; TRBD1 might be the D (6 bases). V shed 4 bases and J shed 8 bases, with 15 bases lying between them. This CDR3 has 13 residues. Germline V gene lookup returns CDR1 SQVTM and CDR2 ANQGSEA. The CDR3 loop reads CSVVGGWGEPQHF. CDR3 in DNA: TGCAGCGTTGTAGGGGGGTGGGGGGAGCCCCAGCATTTT. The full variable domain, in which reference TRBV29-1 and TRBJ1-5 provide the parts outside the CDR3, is SAVISQKPSRDICQRGTSLTIQCQVDSQVTMMFWYRQQPGQSLTLIATANQGSEATYESGFVIDKFPISRPNLTFSTLTVSNMSPEDSSIYLCSVVGGWGEPQHFGDGTRLSIL.

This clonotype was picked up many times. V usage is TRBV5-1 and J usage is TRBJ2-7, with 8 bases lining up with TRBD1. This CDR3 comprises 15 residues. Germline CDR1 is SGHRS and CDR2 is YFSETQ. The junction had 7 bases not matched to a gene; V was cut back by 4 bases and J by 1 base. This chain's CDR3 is CASSPRQGKSYEQYF. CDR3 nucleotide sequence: TGCGCCAGCAGCCCCCGACAGGGGAAATCCTACGAGCAGTACTTC.

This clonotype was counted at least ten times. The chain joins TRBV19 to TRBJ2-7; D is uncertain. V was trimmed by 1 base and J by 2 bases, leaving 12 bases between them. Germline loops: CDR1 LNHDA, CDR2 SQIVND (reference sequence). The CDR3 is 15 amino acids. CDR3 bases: TGTGCCAGTAGTATAGGACCCGTAACGACCTACGAGCAGTACTTC. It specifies CASSIGPVTTYEQYF.